A single sample gave rise to the 32 T cell receptor beta chains below, sequenced in a study of identical twins. TCRdb ran MiXCR on the 5' RACE reads and lists one entry per CDR3 protein. The table records hundreds of thousands of distinct CDR3 sequences, 6.5% to 9.5% of them present only once. These data were also reused for a study on yellow fever vaccine responses in identical twins.

The sample comprised memory (CD45RO+) T cells sorted from blood. The origin of the receptors is a woman in her late teens or twenties in good health.

This clonotype was seen a handful of times. The V call is TRBV6-1, the J call TRBJ2-7, with a tentative D call TRBD2 (5 bases). Trimming removed 2 bases from V and 0 bases from J, with 11 bases in between. The CDR3 is 15 residues long. The germline CDR1 and CDR2 sequences are MNHNS and SASEGT. This CDR3 reads CASSELVRGSYEQYF. The CDR3 nucleotides read TGTGCCAGCAGTGAATTGGTTCGGGGCTCCTACGAGCAGTACTTC.

This clonotype was observed at least ten times. The chain carries TRBV24-1 and TRBJ1-2; D remains unclear. V lost 3 bases and J 2 bases, leaving 9 bases between the germline ends. Germline V gene sequence: CDR1 KGHDR, CDR2 SFDVKD. CDR3 size: 14 residues. In DNA form, the CDR3 reads TGTGCCACCAGTGATGTGGACGGCAACTATGGCTACACCTTC. It encodes CATSDVDGNYGYTF.

This clonotype has just a few counts. The rearrangement links TRBV6-2 or TRBV6-3 to TRBJ1-1, with D unclear. The length of the CDR3 is 12 residues. Germline V gives CDR1 MNHEY, CDR2 SVGEGT. Between the trimmed V and J ends, which lost 7 bases and 7 bases, there was a span of 13 bases. CDR3 sequence (DNA): TGTGCCAGCACCGAGGGCGGGATTGAAGCTTTCTTT. Its protein product is CASTEGGIEAFF.

This rearrangement joins TRBV7-3 to TRBJ2-3, with 9 bases matching TRBD2. Germline CDR1 SGHTA, CDR2 FQGTGA. Trimming at V came to 6 bases and at J to 3 bases, leaving 7 bases not matched to a gene. The length of the CDR3 is 15 residues. CDR3: CASRYSGSGTDTQYF. The CDR3 DNA reads TGTGCCAGCAGATATAGCGGGAGTGGGACAGATACGCAGTATTTT.

The chain carries TRBV15 and TRBJ1-2; TRBD1 might be the D (5 bases). V lost 0 bases and J lost 4, with 12 bases in between. This CDR3 has 15 amino acids. Germline CDR1 is LNHNV and CDR2 is YYDKDF (reference sequence). For the CDR3, the DNA is TGTGCCACCAGCAGAGATCGGGGGACGGGCTATGGCTACACCTTC. It specifies CATSRDRGTGYGYTF.

This clonotype was counted many times. This chain links TRBV12-3 or TRBV12-4 with TRBJ2-5, with D possibly TRBD2 on 5 matching bases. CDR3 length: 15 residues. V lost 3 bases and J 5 bases, leaving 16 bases between the germline ends. The DNA for the CDR3 is TGTGCCAGCAGTTTTTCCACTAGATGGAAGGAGACCCAGTACTTC. It is translated as CASSFSTRWKETQYF.

This clonotype was seen repeatedly, ten times or more. The J gene is TRBJ1-5, the V gene TRBV28; tentative D call: TRBD1 (6 bases). The V gene lost 5 bases and the J gene lost 4 bases, with 12 bases spanning the gap. The CDR3 runs to 14 residues. Per the germline V gene, CDR1 is MDHEN and CDR2 is SYDVKM. The CDR3 spells CASSARRGNQPQHF. CDR3 nucleotide sequence: TGTGCCAGCAGTGCGCGGAGGGGGAATCAGCCCCAGCATTTT.

CDR3 nucleotides: TGTGCCAGCAGTGAAGTGGTTTCCAGGGATTCACCCCTCCACTTT. Translating it yields CASSEVVSRDSPLHF. The chain combines TRBV2 with TRBJ1-6; the D gene is possibly TRBD1 (5 bases). With 1 base removed from V and 8 bases from J, the gap between germline ends came to 12 bases. The CDR3 has 15 amino acids. CDR1 SNHLY and CDR2 FYNNEI come from the germline V gene.

This clonotype was counted a few times. This rearrangement joins TRBV15 to TRBJ2-3; D is perhaps TRBD2 (5 bases). Germline CDR1 LNHNV, CDR2 YYDKDF (reference sequence). The CDR3 length is 17 residues. Trimming took 0 bases from V and 1 from J, leaving 14 bases between them. CDR3 amino acids: CATSRDLRALGTDTQYF. The CDR3 DNA reads TGTGCCACCAGCAGAGATTTGAGGGCCTTAGGCACAGATACGCAGTATTTT.

There are a few counts of this clonotype. V and J are TRBV28 and TRBJ2-7; D is ambiguous. Germline values: CDR1 MDHEN, CDR2 SYDVKM. This CDR3 region has 10 residues. V was pared by 5 bases and J by 9 bases, with 8 bases between. Written as DNA, the CDR3 is TGTGCCAGCAGTCGGAATGGGCAGTACTTC. This translates into CASSRNGQYF.

This clonotype was found a few times. The chain uses TRBV5-1 and TRBJ2-7; tentatively, D is TRBD2 (6 bases). The CDR3 runs to 15 residues. Trimming stripped 0 bases from V and 7 bases from J, with 17 bases between. Germline CDR1 SGHRS, CDR2 YFSETQ. The CDR3 DNA reads as TGCGCCAGCAGCTTGGCCGTGTCAACCGCGGGGGAGCAGTACTTC. Amino acids: CASSLAVSTAGEQYF.

In its sample, this clonotype was seen a few times. This sequence joins TRBV11-1 and TRBJ2-6; TRBD2 aligns across 7 bases. Trimming removed 6 bases from V and 0 bases from J; junction bases left unmatched: 8. The germline V gene has CDR1 SGHAT and CDR2 FQDESV (reference sequence). This CDR3 has 17 residues. CDR3 DNA sequence: TGTGCCAGCAGTAAACGCGGGGGTAGCTCTGGGGCCAACGTCCTGACTTTC. Its translation: CASSKRGGSSGANVLTF.

V is TRBV5-6 and J is TRBJ1-2; 8 nucleotides line up with TRBD1. This CDR3 has 15 residues. The V gene end was trimmed by 4 bases and the J gene end by 4 bases; junction bases not matched to a gene: 9. Germline CDR1 reads SGHDT; CDR2 reads YYEEEE. The CDR3 loop is CASSRDRGVSYGYTF. CDR3 nucleotide sequence: TGTGCCAGCAGCCGCGACAGGGGAGTAAGCTATGGCTACACCTTC.

The chain joins TRBV20-1 to TRBJ2-3, with 7 bases matching TRBD2. CDR1 is DFQATT, CDR2 SNEGSKA, per germline (reference sequence). J was trimmed by 8 bases and V by 5 bases; bases with no gene match: 10. This CDR3 contains 13 residues. The CDR3 is CSARTRPSVTQYF. The CDR3, as DNA: TGCAGTGCTCGGACTAGGCCCTCAGTTACGCAGTATTTT.

The V and J genes are TRBV11-2 and TRBJ1-1; D remains ambiguous. The CDR3 contains 14 residues. Germline values: CDR1 SGHAT, CDR2 FQNNGV. V lost 3 bases to trimming and J lost 4 bases, with 12 bases between them. For the CDR3, the DNA is TGTGCCAGCAGCTTTACCGGTGAACTCACTGAAGCTTTCTTT. This encodes CASSFTGELTEAFF.

Notes on this clonotype: Being one base from a much bigger clone, this may be a read error. The rearrangement uses TRBV2 and TRBJ2-3, with 9 bases identical to TRBD1. Germline V lookup: CDR1 SNHLY, CDR2 FYNNEI. CDR3 length: 14 amino acids. The trim removed 7 bases at V and 1 base at J, leaving 3 bases unmatched. CDR3 coding DNA: TGTGCCAGCACTTGGACAGGGGGCACAGATACGCAGTATTTT. This gives the protein CASTWTGGTDTQYF.

At least ten counts were recorded for this clonotype. The chain couples TRBV10-1 to TRBJ2-7, with 7 bases matching TRBD1. CDR3 length: 17 residues. Germline values: CDR1 WNHNN, CDR2 SYGVQD (reference sequence). The V gene end was trimmed by 0 bases and the J gene end by 4 bases; junction bases not matched to a gene: 12. The CDR3 nucleotides are TGCGCCAGCAGTGAGTCGCAAGCTTGGACAGGACATTACGAGCAGTACTTC. It encodes CASSESQAWTGHYEQYF.

The V call is TRBV20-1, the J call TRBJ2-5; possibly TRBD1 for D (5 bases). V was trimmed by 1 base and J by 1 base, leaving 7 bases between them. The CDR3 length is 13 residues. Germline V gene lookup returns CDR1 DFQATT and CDR2 SNEGSKA (reference sequence). In DNA, the CDR3 is TGCAGTGCTAGAGGACAGTTCCAAGAGACCCAGTACTTC. It is translated as CSARGQFQETQYF.

V gene TRBV2 combines with J gene TRBJ1-2; TRBD1 matches at 11 bases. This CDR3 contains 13 residues. CDR1 SNHLY and CDR2 FYNNEI come from the germline V gene. Trimming at V came to 11 bases and at J to 8 bases, leaving 10 bases not matched to a gene. In DNA form, the CDR3 reads TGTGCCGGGACAGGACAGGGGGCTGGCGGCTACACCTTC. Its translation is CAGTGQGAGGYTF.

This clonotype was seen more than once but under ten times. The chain couples TRBV18 to TRBJ2-1; 8 bases are shared with TRBD1. There are 15 residues in the CDR3. Germline values: CDR1 KGHSH, CDR2 LQKENI. V trimming: 8 bases; J trimming: 2 bases; junction bases outside the gene matches: 8. The DNA of the CDR3 is TGTGCCAGCCACACAGGGGGAGGCACCTACAATGAGCAGTTCTTC. Protein product: CASHTGGGTYNEQFF.

The chain has TRBV10-3 and TRBJ2-5; 7 bases map to TRBD1. This CDR3 is built from 15 residues. V shed 3 bases and J 7 bases; nucleotides not matched to a gene: 11. Germline values: CDR1 ENHRY, CDR2 SYGVKD. The CDR3 sequence is CAISEWGQQSWTQYF. DNA of the CDR3: TGTGCCATCAGTGAATGGGGACAGCAGAGTTGGACCCAGTACTTC.

The chain employs TRBV6-2 or TRBV6-3 and TRBJ2-3; 7 nucleotides match TRBD1. The CDR3 has 15 residues. V shed 8 bases, J shed 4 bases, and the junction held 12 bases outside the gene matches. Germline V CDR1 and CDR2: MNHEY, SVGEGT. The CDR3 reads CASAVTGIGADTQYF. DNA for the CDR3: TGTGCCAGCGCGGTGACAGGGATAGGGGCAGATACGCAGTATTTT.

The rearrangement joins TRBV11-2 to TRBJ2-7; 9 positions agree with TRBD2. The CDR3 runs to 16 residues. Germline CDR1 is SGHAT and CDR2 is FQNNGV. With V trimmed by 4 bases and J by 3 bases, 10 bases remained unmatched. The chain's CDR3 is CASSSSISGGIYEQYV. The CDR3 DNA sequence: TGTGCCAGCAGCTCCTCAATTAGCGGGGGTATCTACGAGCAGTACGTC.

This clonotype was recorded at least ten times. This rearrangement joins TRBV6-1 to TRBJ2-1; D call uncertain. The germline CDR1 and CDR2 sequences are MNHNS and SASEGT. The V and J ends lost 7 bases and 11 bases respectively, with 12 bases between them. The CDR3 length is 11 residues. CDR3: CASINGLKQFF. DNA of the CDR3: TGTGCCAGCATCAATGGGTTGAAGCAGTTCTTC.

The chain joins TRBV7-8 to TRBJ2-2, with TRBD2 matching 7 bases. The V and J ends lost 5 bases and 6 bases, in that order; junction bases with no gene match: 15. Per the germline V gene, CDR1 is SGHVS and CDR2 is FQNEAQ. The CDR3 covers 17 residues. This CDR3 is CASSPALRERLSGELFF. The CDR3 DNA reads TGTGCCAGCAGCCCCGCCCTGCGGGAGAGGCTATCCGGGGAGCTGTTTTTT.

This clonotype was seen repeatedly, ten times or more. The chain links TRBV15 to TRBJ1-2, with no clear D. The CDR3 length is 15 residues. CDR1 LNHNV and CDR2 YYDKDF come from the germline V gene (reference sequence). Trimming shortened V by 0 bases and J by 6 bases, and 14 bases separated the two germline ends. In DNA, the CDR3 is TGTGCCACCAGCAGAGAGAAGGAACCCTTCAATGGCTACACCTTC. This sequence encodes CATSREKEPFNGYTF.

This clonotype was seen at least ten times. This chain joins TRBV5-1 and TRBJ2-7; tentatively, D is TRBD2 (6 bases). The CDR3 covers 14 residues. Trimming took 7 bases from V and 6 from J, leaving 20 bases between them. Germline V CDR1 and CDR2: SGHRS, YFSETQ. Written as DNA, the CDR3 is TGCGCCAGCCGGATGGACACCGGGGGAGGCGAGCAGTACTTC. Amino acid sequence: CASRMDTGGGEQYF.

This clonotype has only a few counts. The V and J genes are TRBV2 and TRBJ2-3; a possible D gene is TRBD2 (5 bases). Trimming took off 3 bases at V and 6 bases at J, with 13 bases between the two ends. The CDR3 runs to 14 residues. CDR1 SNHLY and CDR2 FYNNEI come from the germline V gene. CDR3 amino acids: CASSDPKGGDTQYF. The CDR3 DNA reads TGTGCCAGCAGTGACCCCAAGGGCGGGGATACGCAGTATTTT.

This clonotype was counted only a few times. The chain uses TRBV28 and TRBJ2-5; weak D call: TRBD2 (6 bases). Deletions cut 6 bases from V and 4 bases from J, with 18 bases between. CDR1 and CDR2 from the germline V gene are MDHEN and SYDVKM. The CDR3 covers 15 residues. DNA for the CDR3: TGTGCCAGCAGGGAGGGTACCGCGCGGCGAGAGACCCAGTACTTC. Its protein product is CASREGTARRETQYF.

CDR3 DNA: TGTGCCAGCAGCGACCCCGACAGATATGGCTACACCTTC. Translated, it gives CASSDPDRYGYTF. The chain recombines TRBV3-1 with TRBJ1-2, with D maybe TRBD1 (5 bases). V was clipped by 5 bases and J by 5 bases, with 12 bases between them. Germline-derived CDR1 and CDR2 are LGHDT and YNNKEL (reference sequence). The CDR3 is 13 residues long. Using reference TRBV3-1 and TRBJ1-2 for the parts outside the CDR3, the full variable domain is DTAVSQTPKYLVTQMGNDKSIKCEQNLGHDTMYWYKQDSKKFLKIMFSYNNKELIINETVPNRFSPKSPDKAHLNLHINSLELGDSAVYFCASSDPDRYGYTFGSGTRLTVV.

This chain uses TRBV10-3 with TRBJ2-1; D gene ambiguous. This CDR3 has 12 amino acids. Trimming shortened V by 3 bases and J by 7 bases, and 7 bases separated the two germline ends. Germline V CDR1 and CDR2: ENHRY, SYGVKD. The CDR3 here is CAISETKNEQFF. The CDR3 DNA reads as TGTGCCATCAGTGAAACTAAAAATGAGCAGTTCTTC.

This rearrangement joins TRBV5-1 to TRBJ1-6; TRBD1 is a possible D gene (6 bases). CDR1 and CDR2 from the germline V gene are SGHRS and YFSETQ. V was cut by 4 bases and J by 5 bases, with 13 bases left in between. The CDR3 runs to 15 residues. CDR3 region: CASSQVRQDNSPLHF. The CDR3 coding sequence is TGCGCCAGCAGCCAAGTAAGACAGGATAATTCACCCCTCCACTTT.